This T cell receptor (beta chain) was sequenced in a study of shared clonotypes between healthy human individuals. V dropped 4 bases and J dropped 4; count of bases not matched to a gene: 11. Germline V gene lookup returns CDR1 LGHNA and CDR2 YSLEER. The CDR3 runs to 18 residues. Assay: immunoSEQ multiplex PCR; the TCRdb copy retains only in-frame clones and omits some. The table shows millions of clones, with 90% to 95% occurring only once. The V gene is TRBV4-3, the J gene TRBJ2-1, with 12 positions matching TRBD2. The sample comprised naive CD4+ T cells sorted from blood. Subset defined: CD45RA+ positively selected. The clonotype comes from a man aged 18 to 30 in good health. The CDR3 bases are TGCGCCAGCAGCCTAAGAGGTATCGGACTAGCGGGATACAATGAGCAGTTCTTC. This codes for CASSLRGIGLAGYNEQFF.